Described below is a single T cell receptor (beta chain) sequence and its context. The antigen is not known. Germline-derived CDR1 and CDR2 are SGHDT and YYEEEE. The germline V and J ends were trimmed by 2 bases and 7 bases, with 6 bases remaining between them. This CDR3 has 11 amino acids. This sample is part of a study of identical twins. Notes on the study in general: Twin-shared out-of-frame alpha sequences showed excess low generation probability.

MiXCR was run by TCRdb on the 5' RACE reads, yielding one entry per CDR3 protein. The data show roughly 750,000 distinct CDR3 sequences, roughly 20% seen once. These same records also appear under a second study, on T cells expressing NK-cell markers.

This sequence joins TRBV5-6 and TRBJ1-1; D is ambiguous. This clonotype was sampled from a woman under 30 in good health. Sequenced: PBMCs. CDR3 residues: CASSFRVEAFF. The CDR3 DNA sequence: TGTGCCAGCAGCTTTAGGGTTGAAGCTTTCTTT.